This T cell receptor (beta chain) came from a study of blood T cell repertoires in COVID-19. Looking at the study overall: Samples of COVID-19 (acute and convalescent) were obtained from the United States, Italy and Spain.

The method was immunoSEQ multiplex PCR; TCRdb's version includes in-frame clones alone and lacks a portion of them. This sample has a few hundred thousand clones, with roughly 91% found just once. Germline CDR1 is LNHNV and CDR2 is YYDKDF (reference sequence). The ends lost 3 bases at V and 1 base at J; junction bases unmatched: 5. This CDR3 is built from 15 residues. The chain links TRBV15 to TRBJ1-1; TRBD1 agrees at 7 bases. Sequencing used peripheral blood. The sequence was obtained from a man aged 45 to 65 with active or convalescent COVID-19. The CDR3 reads CATSSGQVGNTEAFF. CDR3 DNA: TGTGCCACCAGCAGTGGACAGGTGGGGAACACTGAAGCTTTCTTT.